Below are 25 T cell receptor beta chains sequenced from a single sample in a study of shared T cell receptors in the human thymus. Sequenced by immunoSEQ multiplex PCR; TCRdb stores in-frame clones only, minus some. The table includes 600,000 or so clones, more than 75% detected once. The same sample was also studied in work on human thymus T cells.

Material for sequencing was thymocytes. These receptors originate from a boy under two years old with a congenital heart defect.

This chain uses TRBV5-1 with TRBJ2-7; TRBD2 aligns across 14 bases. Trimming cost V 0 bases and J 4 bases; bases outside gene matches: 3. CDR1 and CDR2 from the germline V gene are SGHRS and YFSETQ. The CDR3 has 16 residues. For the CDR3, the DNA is TGCGCCAGCAGCTTGGCGGGACTAGCGGGAGAATACGAGCAGTACTTC. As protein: CASSLAGLAGEYEQYF. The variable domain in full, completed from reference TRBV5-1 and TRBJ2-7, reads KAGVTQTPRYLIKTRGQQVTLSCSPISGHRSVSWYQQTPGQGLQFLFEYFSETQRNKGNFPGRFSGRQFSNSRSEMNVSTLELGDSALYLCASSLAGLAGEYEQYFGPGTRLTVT.

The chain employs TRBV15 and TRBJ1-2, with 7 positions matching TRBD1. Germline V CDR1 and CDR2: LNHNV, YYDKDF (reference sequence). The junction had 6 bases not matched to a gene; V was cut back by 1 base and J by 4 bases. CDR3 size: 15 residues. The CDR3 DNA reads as TGTGCCACCAGCAGAGGACAGGGCCGCGGCTATGGCTACACCTTC. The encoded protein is CATSRGQGRGYGYTF.

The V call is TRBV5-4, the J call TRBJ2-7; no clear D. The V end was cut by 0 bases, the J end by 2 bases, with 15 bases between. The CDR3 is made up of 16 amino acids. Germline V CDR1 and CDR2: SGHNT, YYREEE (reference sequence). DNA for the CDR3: TGTGCCAGCAGCTTGGATGCGGCCCCACCAACCTACGAGCAGTACTTC. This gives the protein CASSLDAAPPTYEQYF. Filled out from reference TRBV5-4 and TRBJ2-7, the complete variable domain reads ETGVTQSPTHLIKTRGQQVTLRCSSQSGHNTVSWYQQALGQGPQFIFQYYREEENGRGNFPPRFSGLQFPNYSSELNVNALELDDSALYLCASSLDAAPPTYEQYFGPGTRLTVT.

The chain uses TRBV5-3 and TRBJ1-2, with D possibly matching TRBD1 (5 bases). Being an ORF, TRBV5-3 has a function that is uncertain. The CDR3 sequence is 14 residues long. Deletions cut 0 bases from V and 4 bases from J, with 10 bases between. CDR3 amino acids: CARSLAGGSYGYTF. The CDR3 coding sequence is TGTGCCAGAAGCTTGGCCGGGGGGTCCTATGGCTACACCTTC.

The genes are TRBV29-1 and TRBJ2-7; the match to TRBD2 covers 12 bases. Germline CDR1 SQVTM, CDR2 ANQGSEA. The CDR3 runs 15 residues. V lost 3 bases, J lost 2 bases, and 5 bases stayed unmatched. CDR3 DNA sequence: TGCAGCGTTGAGACTAGCGGGAGTAAAACCTACGAGCAGTACTTC. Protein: CSVETSGSKTYEQYF.

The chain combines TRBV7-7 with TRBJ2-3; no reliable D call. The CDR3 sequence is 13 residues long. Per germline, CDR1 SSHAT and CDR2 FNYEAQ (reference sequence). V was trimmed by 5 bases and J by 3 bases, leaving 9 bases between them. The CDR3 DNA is TGTGCCAGCAGCCCTCGGGTTACAGATACGCAGTATTTT. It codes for CASSPRVTDTQYF.

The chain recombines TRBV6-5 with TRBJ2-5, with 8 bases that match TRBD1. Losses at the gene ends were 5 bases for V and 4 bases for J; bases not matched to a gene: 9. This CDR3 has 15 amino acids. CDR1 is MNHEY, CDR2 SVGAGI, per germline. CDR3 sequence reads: CASSTPGGAGETQYF. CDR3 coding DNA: TGTGCCAGCAGTACGCCAGGGGGCGCGGGAGAGACCCAGTACTTC.

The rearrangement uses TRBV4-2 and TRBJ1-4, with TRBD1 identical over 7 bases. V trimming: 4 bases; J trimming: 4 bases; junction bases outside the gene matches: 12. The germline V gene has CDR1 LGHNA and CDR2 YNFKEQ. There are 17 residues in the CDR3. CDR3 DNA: TGTGCCAGCAGCCGCGGAGACAGGGTGTTCCATAATGAAAAACTGTTTTTT. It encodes CASSRGDRVFHNEKLFF.

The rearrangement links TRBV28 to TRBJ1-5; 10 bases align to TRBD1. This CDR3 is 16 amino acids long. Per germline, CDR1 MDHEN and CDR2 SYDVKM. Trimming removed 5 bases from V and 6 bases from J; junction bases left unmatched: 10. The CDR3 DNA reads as TGTGCCAGCAGTCCCTGGGGACAGGGGTTGACTCAGCCCCAGCATTTT. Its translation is CASSPWGQGLTQPQHF.

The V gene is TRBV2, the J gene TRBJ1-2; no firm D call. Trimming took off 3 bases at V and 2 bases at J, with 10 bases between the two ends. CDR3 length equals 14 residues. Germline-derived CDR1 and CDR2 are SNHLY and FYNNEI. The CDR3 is CASSDTEVNYGYTF. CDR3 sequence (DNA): TGTGCCAGCAGTGACACTGAGGTCAACTATGGCTACACCTTC.

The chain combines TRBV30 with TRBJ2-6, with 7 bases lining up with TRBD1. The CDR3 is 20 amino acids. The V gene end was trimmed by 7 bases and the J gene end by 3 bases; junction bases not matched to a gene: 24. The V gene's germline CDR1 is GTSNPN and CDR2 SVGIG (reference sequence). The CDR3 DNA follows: TGTGCCTCCCAAAGACACACGACAGGGTCCCGAACTCTTGGGGCCAACGTCCTGACTTTC. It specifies CASQRHTTGSRTLGANVLTF.

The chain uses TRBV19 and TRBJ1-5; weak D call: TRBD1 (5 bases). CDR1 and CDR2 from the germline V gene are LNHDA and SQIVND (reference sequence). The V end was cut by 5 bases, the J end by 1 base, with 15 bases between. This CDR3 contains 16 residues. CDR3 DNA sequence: TGTGCCAGTAGTTCGAGACAGAAGCAAAGCAATCAGCCCCAGCATTTT. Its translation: CASSSRQKQSNQPQHF.

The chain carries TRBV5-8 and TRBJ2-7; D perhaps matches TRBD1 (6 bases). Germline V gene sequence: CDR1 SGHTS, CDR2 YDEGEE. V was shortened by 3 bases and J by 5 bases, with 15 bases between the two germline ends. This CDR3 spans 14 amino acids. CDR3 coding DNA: TGTGCCAGCAGCTCCGGACAGAGGACCGACGAGCAGTACTTC. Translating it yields CASSSGQRTDEQYF. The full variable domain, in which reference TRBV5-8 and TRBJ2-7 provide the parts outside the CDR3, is EAGVTQSPTHLIKTRGQQATLRCSPISGHTSVYWYQQALGLGLQFLLWYDEGEERNRGNFPPRFSGRQFPNYSSELNVNALELEDSALYLCASSSGQRTDEQYFGPGTRLTVT.

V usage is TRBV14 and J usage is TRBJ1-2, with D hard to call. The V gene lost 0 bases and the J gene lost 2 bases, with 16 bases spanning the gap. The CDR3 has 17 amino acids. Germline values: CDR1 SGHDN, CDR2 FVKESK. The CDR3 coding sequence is TGTGCCAGCAGCCAAGATAAGGCAGGTAAACCAAACTATGGCTACACCTTC. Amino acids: CASSQDKAGKPNYGYTF.

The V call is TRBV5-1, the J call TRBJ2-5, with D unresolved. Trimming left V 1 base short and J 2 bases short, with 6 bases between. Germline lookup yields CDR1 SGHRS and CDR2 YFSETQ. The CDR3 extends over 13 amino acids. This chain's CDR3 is CASSLTRQETQYF. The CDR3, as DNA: TGCGCCAGCAGCTTGACGCGACAAGAGACCCAGTACTTC.

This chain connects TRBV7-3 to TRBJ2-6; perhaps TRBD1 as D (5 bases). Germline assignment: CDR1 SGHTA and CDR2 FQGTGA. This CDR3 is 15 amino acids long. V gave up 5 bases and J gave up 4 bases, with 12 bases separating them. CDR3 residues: CASSIRDYGANVLTF. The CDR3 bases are TGTGCCAGCAGCATCAGGGATTACGGGGCCAACGTCCTGACTTTC.

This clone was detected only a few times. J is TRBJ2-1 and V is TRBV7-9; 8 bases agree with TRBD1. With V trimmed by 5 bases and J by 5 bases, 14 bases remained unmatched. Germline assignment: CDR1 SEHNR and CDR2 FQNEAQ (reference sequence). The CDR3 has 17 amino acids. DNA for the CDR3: TGTGCCAGCAGCCTTAAACCGGGACAGGCCCTTGACAATGAGCAGTTCTTC. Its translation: CASSLKPGQALDNEQFF.

The CDR3 bases are TGTGCCAGCAGCCGCCAGAGGCCACTAGTTCGGGATTACGAGCAGTACTTC. It encodes CASSRQRPLVRDYEQYF. The genes are TRBV27 and TRBJ2-7, with D tentatively TRBD2 (5 bases). The CDR3 covers 17 residues. Germline assignment: CDR1 MNHEY and CDR2 SMNVEV (reference sequence). V was clipped by 6 bases and J by 4 bases, with 25 bases between them.

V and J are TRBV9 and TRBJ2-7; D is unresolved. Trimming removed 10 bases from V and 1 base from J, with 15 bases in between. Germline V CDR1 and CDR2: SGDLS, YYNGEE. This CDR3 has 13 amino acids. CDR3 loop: CAPTRSRSYEQYF. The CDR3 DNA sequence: TGTGCCCCCACCCGGAGTAGGTCCTACGAGCAGTACTTC. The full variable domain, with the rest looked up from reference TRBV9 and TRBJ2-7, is DSGVTQTPKHLITATGQRVTLRCSPRSGDLSVYWYQQSLDQGLQFLIQYYNGEERAKGNILERFSAQQFPDLHSELNLSSLELGDSALYFCAPTRSRSYEQYFGPGTRLTVT.

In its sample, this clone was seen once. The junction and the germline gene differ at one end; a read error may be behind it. The CDR3 nucleotides are TGTGCCACCAGCGACCGGGACTCCCACAATGAGCAGTTCTTC. Its translation is CATSDRDSHNEQFF. The chain carries TRBV15 and TRBJ2-1; the D gene is possibly TRBD2 (6 bases). Germline CDR1 LNHNV, CDR2 YYDKDF (reference sequence). The CDR3 has 14 amino acids.

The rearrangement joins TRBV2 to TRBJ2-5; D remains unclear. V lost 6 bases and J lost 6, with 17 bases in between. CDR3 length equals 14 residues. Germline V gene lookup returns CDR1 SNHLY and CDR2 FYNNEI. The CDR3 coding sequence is TGTGCCAGCAGCCCCCTACCGCAGGATCAGACCCAGTACTTC. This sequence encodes CASSPLPQDQTQYF.

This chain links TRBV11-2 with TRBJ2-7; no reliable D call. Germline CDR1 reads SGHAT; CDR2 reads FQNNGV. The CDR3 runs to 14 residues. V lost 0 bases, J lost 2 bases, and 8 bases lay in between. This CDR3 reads CASSLEENPYEQYF. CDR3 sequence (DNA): TGTGCCAGCAGCTTAGAGGAGAACCCCTACGAGCAGTACTTC. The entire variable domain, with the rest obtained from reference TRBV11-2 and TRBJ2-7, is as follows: EAGVAQSPRYKIIEKRQSVAFWCNPISGHATLYWYQQILGQGPKLLIQFQNNGVVDDSQLPKDRFSAERLKGVDSTLKIQPAKLEDSAVYLCASSLEENPYEQYFGPGTRLTVT.

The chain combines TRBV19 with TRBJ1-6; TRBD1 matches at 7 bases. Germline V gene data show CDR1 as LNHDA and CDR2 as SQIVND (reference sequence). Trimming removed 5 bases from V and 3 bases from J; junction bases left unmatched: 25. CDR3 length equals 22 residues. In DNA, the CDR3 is TGTGCCAGTAGTTCCCTGGGGAGCCACGGACAGGCCAATCTCCTCTATAATTCACCCCTCCACTTT. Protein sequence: CASSSLGSHGQANLLYNSPLHF.

CDR3 coding DNA: TGTGCCAGCAGCTTGGGGTTGGTGGGGGAGGGGAACACTGAAGCTTTCTTT. Translated: CASSLGLVGEGNTEAFF. The chain combines TRBV5-6 with TRBJ1-1, with D possibly matching TRBD1 (5 bases). Germline loops: CDR1 SGHDT, CDR2 YYEEEE. The V gene lost 0 bases and the J gene lost 1 base, with 16 bases spanning the gap. The CDR3 is 17 residues long.

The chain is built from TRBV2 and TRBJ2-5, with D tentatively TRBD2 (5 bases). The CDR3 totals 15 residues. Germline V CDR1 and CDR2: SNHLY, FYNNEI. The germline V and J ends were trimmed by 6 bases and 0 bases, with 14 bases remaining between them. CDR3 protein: CASRIGGADQETQYF. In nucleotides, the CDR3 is TGTGCCAGCAGAATAGGTGGAGCGGACCAAGAGACCCAGTACTTC.